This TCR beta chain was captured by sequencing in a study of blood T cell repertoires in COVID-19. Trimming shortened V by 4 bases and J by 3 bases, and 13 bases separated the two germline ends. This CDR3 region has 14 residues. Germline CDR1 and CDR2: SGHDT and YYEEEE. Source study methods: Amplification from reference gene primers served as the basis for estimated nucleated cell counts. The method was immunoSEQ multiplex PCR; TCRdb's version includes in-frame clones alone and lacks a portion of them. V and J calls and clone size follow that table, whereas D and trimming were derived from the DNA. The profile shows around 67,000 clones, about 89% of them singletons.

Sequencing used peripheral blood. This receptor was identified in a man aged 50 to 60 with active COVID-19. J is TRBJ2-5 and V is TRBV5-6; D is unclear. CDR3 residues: CASSPGGRKETQYF. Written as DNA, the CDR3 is TGTGCCAGCAGCCCCGGCGGTAGAAAAGAGACCCAGTACTTC.